The T cell receptor beta chain described here comes from a study of blood T cells in healthy people across ages. Findings of the study overall: It was not possible, with unsorted PBMCs, to conclusively compare naive and antigen-experienced cells.

This clonotype has only a few counts. No antigen is known for it. The second PCR ran about 6 to 12 cycles with a sample-barcoded 5' primer and J-beta primers. TCRdb recomputed calls from the 5' RACE reads with MiXCR, one row per CDR3 protein. This table has a few hundred thousand distinct CDR3 sequences, 25% to 35% appearing once. Healthy Caucasian individuals from Russia aged about 6 to 95 served as donors. This CDR3 contains 17 residues. The V gene's germline CDR1 is MNHNS and CDR2 SASEGT. Trimming took 2 bases from V and 7 from J, leaving 23 bases between them. The data also belong to a second study, concerning T cells of mothers and their children. From that second work: The M1S primer of the second PCR added sample barcodes and 2-4 random nucleotides. The authors detected no persistent microchimeric T cell clones.

The sequencing sample was made of blood. This clonotype was obtained from a boy aged 2-15 years in good health. The V and J genes are TRBV6-1 and TRBJ2-5; D is ambiguous. The CDR3 nucleotides are TGTGCCAGCAGTGAAATAGTGGATGGATATTCAAGAGGGACCCAGTACTTC. As protein: CASSEIVDGYSRGTQYF.